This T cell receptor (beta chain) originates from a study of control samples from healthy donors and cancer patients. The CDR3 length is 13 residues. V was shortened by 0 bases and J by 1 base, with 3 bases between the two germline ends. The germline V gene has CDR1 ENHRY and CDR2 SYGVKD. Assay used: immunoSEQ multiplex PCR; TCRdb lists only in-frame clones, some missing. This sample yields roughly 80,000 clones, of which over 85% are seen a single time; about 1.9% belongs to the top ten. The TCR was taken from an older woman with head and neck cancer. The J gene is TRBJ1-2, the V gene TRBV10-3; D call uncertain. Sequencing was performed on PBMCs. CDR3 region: CAISESDNYGYTF. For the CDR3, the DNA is TGTGCCATCAGTGAGTCGGATAACTATGGCTACACCTTC.